This entry concerns a single T cell receptor beta chain. The data were taken from a study of cytomegalovirus exposure and HLA in healthy donors. PCR involved 60 Vbeta and 13 Jbeta primers. Assay: immunoSEQ multiplex PCR; the TCRdb copy retains only in-frame clones and omits some. The table includes approximately 150,000 clones, roughly 80% detected once. V was clipped by 4 bases and J by 0 bases; unmatched bases: 6. In germline, CDR1 is SGHRS, CDR2 YFSETQ. This CDR3 comprises 16 residues. Sequencing was performed on PBMCs. The V gene is TRBV5-1, the J gene TRBJ2-3, with 9 bases identical to TRBD2. This TCR was recovered from a woman between 45 and 65 years old in good health and CMV-seropositive. The CDR3 spells CASSEVAGASTDTQYF. The CDR3 DNA follows: TGCGCCAGCAGCGAGGTAGCGGGGGCTAGCACAGATACGCAGTATTTT.